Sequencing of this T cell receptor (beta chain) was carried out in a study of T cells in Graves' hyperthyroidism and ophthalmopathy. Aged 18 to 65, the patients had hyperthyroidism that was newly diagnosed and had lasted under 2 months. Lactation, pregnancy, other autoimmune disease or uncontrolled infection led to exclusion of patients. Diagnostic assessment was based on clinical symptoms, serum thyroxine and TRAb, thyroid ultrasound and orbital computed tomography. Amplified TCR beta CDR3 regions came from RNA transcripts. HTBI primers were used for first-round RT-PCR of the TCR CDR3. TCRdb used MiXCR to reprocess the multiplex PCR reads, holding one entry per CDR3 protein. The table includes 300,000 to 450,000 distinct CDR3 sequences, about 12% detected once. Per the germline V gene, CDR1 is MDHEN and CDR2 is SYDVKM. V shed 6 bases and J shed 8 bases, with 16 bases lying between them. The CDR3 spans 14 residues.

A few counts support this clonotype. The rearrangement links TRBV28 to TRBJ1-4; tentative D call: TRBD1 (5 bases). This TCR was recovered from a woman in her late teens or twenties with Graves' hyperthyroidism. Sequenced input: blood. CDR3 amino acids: CASRLPTGGEKLFF. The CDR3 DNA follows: TGTGCCAGCAGACTTCCGACTGGGGGGGAAAAACTGTTTTTT.